The clone carrying this T cell receptor beta chain has at least ten counts. Its target is unknown. Per germline, CDR1 SQVTM and CDR2 ANQGSEA. J was trimmed by 5 bases and V by 6 bases; bases with no gene match: 12. This CDR3 region has 16 residues. Hyperthyroidism had been newly diagnosed in patients aged 18 to 65, and its duration was under 2 months. These data belong to a study of T cells in Graves' hyperthyroidism and ophthalmopathy. What was amplified from RNA transcripts were TCR beta CDR3 regions. Researchers ran a first-round RT-PCR on the TCR CDR3 using the HTBI primer set. TCRdb itself ran the multiplex PCR reads through MiXCR, one entry per CDR3 protein. The table shows fewer than 350,000 distinct CDR3 sequences, with about an eighth occurring only once. Study-wide findings and caveats: Ophthalmopathy could be told apart from stable hyperthyroidism with a 13 V-J model. For ophthalmopathy, model prediction preceded onset by a median about 6.4 months. Blood also carried most thyroid clonotypes expanded above 0.001.

The J gene is TRBJ2-2, the V gene TRBV29-1; 10 positions agree with TRBD2. The source of this sequence is a woman in her twenties or thirties with Graves' hyperthyroidism that later progressed to Graves' ophthalmopathy. Sequencing was performed on blood. In DNA, the CDR3 is TGCAGCGTAGGACTAGCGGAGGTACTGACTACCGGGGAGCTGTTTTTT. Amino acid sequence: CSVGLAEVLTTGELFF.